These T cell receptor beta chains were read from a single sample in a study of shared clonotypes between healthy human individuals. Produced via immunoSEQ multiplex PCR; TCRdb's table is partial and in-frame only. Found here are about 490,000 clones, around 78% of them singletons; the top ten hold under 15%. The sample consisted of PBMCs. The receptors originated from a woman in her thirties or forties in good health. Some clones in this sample may be carry-over from other donors' samples. Each CDR3 is given with its conserved first and last residue. Fields, in order: clone size, V gene, D gene, CDR3 length, J gene, CDR3 protein, CDR3 DNA. D genes are given only for firm matches. Rows give clone size only sometimes, using once, few, many, or a class for an expanded clone.

few	TRBV11-1	TRBD2	15	TRBJ2-5	CASSLELAGKETQYF	TGTGCCAGCAGCTTAGAACTAGCGGGGAAAGAGACCCAGTACTTC
.	TRBV7-9	TRBD1	16	TRBJ1-2	CASSSSRQGTARGYTF	TGTGCCAGCAGCTCTTCTCGACAGGGAACGGCCCGGGGCTACACCTTC
.	TRBV28	.	15	TRBJ2-7	CASSLRGRATYEQYF	TGTGCCAGCAGTTTGAGGGGCAGGGCGACCTACGAGCAGTACTTC
.	TRBV28	TRBD2	14	TRBJ2-7	CASSLAGLSYEQYF	TGTGCCAGCAGTCTAGCGGGCCTCTCCTACGAGCAGTACTTC
.	TRBV29-1	TRBD2	13	TRBJ2-1	CSVGPSGSNEQFF	TGCAGCGTCGGCCCAAGCGGGAGCAATGAGCAGTTCTTC
few	TRBV5-1	.	17	TRBJ2-3	CASSLFGGRGSTDTQYF	TGCGCCAGCAGCTTGTTCGGGGGCCGAGGAAGCACAGATACGCAGTATTTT
.	TRBV7-9	.	16	TRBJ1-5	CASSLGLGAGNQPQHF	TGTGCCAGCAGCTTGGGGCTCGGGGCTGGCAATCAGCCCCAGCATTTT
.	TRBV6-5	.	12	TRBJ2-2	CASSYPPGELFF	TGTGCCAGCAGTTACCCCCCCGGGGAGCTGTTTTTT
.	TRBV28	TRBD2	16	TRBJ2-1	CASSPRAGAGHNEQFF	TGTGCCAGCAGTCCCCGGGCGGGAGCGGGGCACAATGAGCAGTTCTTC
many	TRBV5-1	TRBD1	16	TRBJ2-3	CASSLRTGGLTDTQYF	TGCGCCAGCAGCTTGCGAACAGGGGGACTCACAGATACGCAGTATTTT
.	TRBV7-2	TRBD1	15	TRBJ1-1	CASSLKTGVNTEAFF	TGTGCCAGCAGCTTAAAGACAGGGGTGAACACTGAAGCTTTCTTT
.	TRBV28	.	14	TRBJ1-5	CASSLALGNQPQHF	TGTGCCAGCAGTCTAGCCCTTGGCAATCAGCCCCAGCATTTT
.	TRBV7-7	.	13	TRBJ2-3	CASSLAEGDTQYF	TGTGCTAGCAGCTTAGCGGAAGGAGATACGCAGTATTTT
.	TRBV6-5	.	15	TRBJ2-7	CASSYSDSGAREQYF	TGTGCCAGCAGTTACTCTGATTCAGGGGCTCGGGAGCAGTACTTC
.	TRBV7-9	.	14	TRBJ1-1	CASSSLGGNTEAFF	TGTGCCAGCAGCTCCCTAGGGGGAAACACTGAAGCTTTCTTT
once	TRBV28	TRBD1	15	TRBJ2-2	CASSSGQGIPGELFF	TGTGCCAGCAGTTCGGGACAGGGGATTCCCGGGGAGCTGTTTTTT
few	TRBV28	TRBD1	15	TRBJ1-5	CASSSGTVPNQPQHF	TGTGCCAGCAGTTCAGGGACAGTACCCAATCAGCCCCAGCATTTT
once	TRBV6-5	.	16	TRBJ2-7	CASSYSSGAGSYEQYF	TGTGCCAGCAGTTACTCGAGCGGAGCGGGCTCCTACGAGCAGTACTTC
.	TRBV29-1	TRBD1	13	TRBJ1-5	CSVGQGAGQPQHF	TGCAGCGTGGGACAGGGGGCAGGTCAGCCCCAGCATTTT
.	TRBV7-8	.	14	TRBJ2-7	CASSFRREVYEQYF	TGTGCCAGCAGCTTCCGTAGGGAGGTCTACGAGCAGTACTTC
few	TRBV27	TRBD2	15	TRBJ2-7	CASSISSSGHYEQYF	TGTGCCAGCAGTATCTCATCTAGCGGACACTACGAGCAGTACTTC
.	TRBV7-9	TRBD1	16	TRBJ2-7	CASRSRDSATSYEQYF	TGTGCCAGCAGAAGTCGGGACAGCGCAACAAGCTACGAGCAGTACTTC
few	TRBV27	TRBD2	15	TRBJ2-7	CASSLSGLGVSEQYF	TGTGCCAGCAGTTTATCGGGACTAGGAGTATCCGAGCAGTACTTC
.	TRBV7-3	TRBD2	17	TRBJ2-2	CASSPLSTSGNTGELFF	TGTGCCAGCAGCCCCCTATCGACTAGCGGGAACACCGGGGAGCTGTTTTTT
.	TRBV29-1	.	13	TRBJ2-7	CSVVSDSGNEQYF	TGCAGCGTTGTCTCGGACAGCGGGAACGAGCAGTACTTC
.	TRBV2	TRBD2	16	TRBJ2-5	CASSVTSGRAVETQYF	TGTGCCAGCAGTGTTACTAGCGGGAGGGCCGTCGAGACCCAGTACTTC